The sequence of this TCR beta chain was determined in a study of Ad26.COV2.S vaccination and SARS-CoV-2 variants. Treatment of the sample: some 19 received Ad26.COV2.S at low or high dose, single or two shots; a few received placebo; per-sample allocation not given. Specimen acquisition occurred on day 63 following the initial vaccine or placebo injection. It was Wuhan-strain SARS-CoV-2 spike that the Ad26 vaccine vector expressed. Measured with immunoSEQ multiplex PCR; TCRdb has only the in-frame clones, and not every one. The table lists hundreds of thousands of clones, 70% to 90% of them singletons. Material: peripheral blood, obtained in a trial of Ad26.COV2.S vaccine versus placebo. The clonotype was recovered from a person between 18 and 65 years old who received the Ad26.COV2.S COVID-19 vaccine or a placebo.

The CDR3 bases are TGTGCCATCAGTGGCCAGGGCCAATTGGAACGAAATGAGCAGTTCTTC. Translation: CAISGQGQLERNEQFF. This chain joins TRBV10-3 and TRBJ2-1; D might be TRBD1 (5 bases). V was trimmed by 4 bases and J by 7 bases, leaving 20 bases between them. The CDR3 is 16 amino acids. Germline CDR1 is ENHRY and CDR2 is SYGVKD.